This T cell receptor (beta chain) originates from a study of molecular identifiers for immune sequencing clone quantification. Methods described previously, with TCR primers listed, were used for bulk TCR libraries. TCRdb used MiXCR to reprocess the PCR reads, holding one entry per CDR3 protein. The table records about 10,000 distinct CDR3 sequences, approximately 19% of them present only once. The germline gives CDR1 SEHNR, CDR2 FQNEAQ (reference sequence). V trimming: 11 bases; J trimming: 4 bases; junction bases outside the gene matches: 3. This CDR3 contains 12 residues. This receptor was taken from a human donor in good health. Some libraries in this study had Jurkat cell RNA spiked in. Specimen: naive CD8+ T cells from blood, with Jurkat cell RNA spiked in. Subset described: FACS-sorted CD8+CD4-CCR7+CD45RA+ naive T cells. This rearrangement joins TRBV7-9 to TRBJ2-1; TRBD2 matches 9 bases. The DNA for the CDR3 is TGTGCCTGTGCGGGAGGGTACAATGAGCAGTTCTTC. Translation: CACAGGYNEQFF. The full variable domain, in which reference TRBV7-9 and TRBJ2-1 provide the parts outside the CDR3, is DTGVSQNPRHKITKRGQNVTFRCDPISEHNRLYWYRQTLGQGPEFLTYFQNEAQLEKSRLLSDRFSAERPKGSFSTLEIQRTEQGDSAMYLCACAGGYNEQFFGPGTRLTVL.